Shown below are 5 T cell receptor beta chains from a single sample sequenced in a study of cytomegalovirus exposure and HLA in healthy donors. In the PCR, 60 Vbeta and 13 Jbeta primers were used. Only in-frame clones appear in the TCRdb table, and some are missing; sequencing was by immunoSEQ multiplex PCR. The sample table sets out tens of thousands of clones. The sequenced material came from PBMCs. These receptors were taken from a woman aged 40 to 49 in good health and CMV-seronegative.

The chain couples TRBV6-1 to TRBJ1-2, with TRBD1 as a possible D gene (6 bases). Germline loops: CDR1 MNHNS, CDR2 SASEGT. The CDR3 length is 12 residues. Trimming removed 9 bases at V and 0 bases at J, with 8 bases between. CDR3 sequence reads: CASDRSNYGYTF. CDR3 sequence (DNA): TGTGCCAGTGACAGGTCTAACTATGGCTACACCTTC.

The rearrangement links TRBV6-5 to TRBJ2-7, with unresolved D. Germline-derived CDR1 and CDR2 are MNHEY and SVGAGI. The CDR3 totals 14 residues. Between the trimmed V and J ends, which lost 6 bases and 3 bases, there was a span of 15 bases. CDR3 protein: CASSRHVGNYEQYF. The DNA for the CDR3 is TGTGCCAGCAGCAGGCATGTCGGAAACTACGAGCAGTACTTC.

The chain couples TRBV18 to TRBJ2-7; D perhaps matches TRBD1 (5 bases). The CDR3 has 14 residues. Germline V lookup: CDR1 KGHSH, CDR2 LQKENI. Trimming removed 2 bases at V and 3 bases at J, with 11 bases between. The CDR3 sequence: CASSPTGQGYEQYF. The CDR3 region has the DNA TGTGCCAGCTCACCAACAGGACAAGGCTACGAGCAGTACTTC.

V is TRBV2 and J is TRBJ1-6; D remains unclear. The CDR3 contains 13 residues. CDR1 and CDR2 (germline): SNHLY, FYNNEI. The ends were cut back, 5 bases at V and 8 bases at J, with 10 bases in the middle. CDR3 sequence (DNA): TGTGCCAGCAGTCCCACCGGGTATTCACCCCTCCACTTT. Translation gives CASSPTGYSPLHF.

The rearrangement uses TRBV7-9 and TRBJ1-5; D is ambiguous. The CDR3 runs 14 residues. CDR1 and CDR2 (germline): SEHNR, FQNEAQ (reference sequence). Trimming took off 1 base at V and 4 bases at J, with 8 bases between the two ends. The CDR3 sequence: CASSLGGGNQPQHF. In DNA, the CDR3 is TGTGCCAGCAGCTTAGGTGGAGGGAATCAGCCCCAGCATTTT. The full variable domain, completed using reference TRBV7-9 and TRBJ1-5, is DTGVSQNPRHKITKRGQNVTFRCDPISEHNRLYWYRQTLGQGPEFLTYFQNEAQLEKSRLLSDRFSAERPKGSFSTLEIQRTEQGDSAMYLCASSLGGGNQPQHFGDGTRLSIL.